The TCR beta chain described here comes from a study of T cells in tuberculosis. Overall study results and limits: Active tuberculosis TCR-alpha repertoires lay closer to GMM-specific TCRs than IGRA-negative controls, suggesting clonal expansion.

The protocol was immunoSEQ multiplex PCR, while the TCRdb copy is restricted to in-frame clones and leaves out a portion. The table lists tens of thousands of clones, approximately 85% of them singletons. Notes on this clone: As yet, its antigen is unknown.

Stated time point: new active TB diagnosis, blood taken before or within 7 days of starting treatment. CDR1 and CDR2 from the germline V gene are LGHNA and YSLEER. CDR3 size: 14 residues. V shed 2 bases and J 4 bases; nucleotides not matched to a gene: 5. V usage is TRBV4-3 and J usage is TRBJ2-7; 7 positions match TRBD1. The material sequenced was PBMCs, taken at tuberculosis diagnosis. The TCR sequence derives from an adult with tuberculosis. The DNA of the CDR3 is TGCGCCAGCAGCCAACTGACAGGGAAGTACGAGCAGTACTTC. As protein: CASSQLTGKYEQYF.